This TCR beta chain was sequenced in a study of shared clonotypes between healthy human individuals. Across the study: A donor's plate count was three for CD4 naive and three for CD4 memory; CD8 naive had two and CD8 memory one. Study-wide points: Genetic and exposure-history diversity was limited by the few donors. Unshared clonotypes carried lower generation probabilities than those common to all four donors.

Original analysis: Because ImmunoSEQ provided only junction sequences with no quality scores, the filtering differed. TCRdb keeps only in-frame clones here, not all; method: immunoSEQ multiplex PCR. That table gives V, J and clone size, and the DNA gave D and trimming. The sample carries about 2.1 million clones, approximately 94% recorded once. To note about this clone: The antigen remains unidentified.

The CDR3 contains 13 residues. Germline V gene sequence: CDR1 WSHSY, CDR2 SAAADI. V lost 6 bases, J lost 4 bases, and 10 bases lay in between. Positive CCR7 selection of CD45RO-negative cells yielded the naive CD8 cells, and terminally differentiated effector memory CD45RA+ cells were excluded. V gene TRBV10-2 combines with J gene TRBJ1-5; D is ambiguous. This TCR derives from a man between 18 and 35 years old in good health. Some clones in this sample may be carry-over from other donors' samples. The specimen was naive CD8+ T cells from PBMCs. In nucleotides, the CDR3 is TGCGCCAGCAGAGGGAGGATGAATCAGCCCCAGCATTTT. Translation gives CASRGRMNQPQHF.